These 20 T cell receptor beta chains came from one sample sequenced in a study of CD8 T cells in ankylosing spondylitis. TCRdb itself ran the 5' RACE reads through MiXCR, one entry per CDR3 protein. The table shows fewer than 350,000 distinct CDR3 sequences, with more than 9% occurring only once. The sequenced sample consisted of blood, either unsorted or a sorted T cell fraction (not recorded which). The receptors stem from a female donor with ankylosing spondylitis or in good health (not recorded which).

This clonotype turned up a few times. The V call is TRBV5-1, the J call TRBJ2-1, with 9 bases lining up with TRBD1. Germline values: CDR1 SGHRS, CDR2 YFSETQ. The CDR3 has 16 amino acids. Trimming at V came to 1 base and at J to 6 bases, leaving 8 bases not matched to a gene. The CDR3 is CASSLHPGQGTNEQFF. The DNA of the CDR3 is TGCGCCAGCAGCTTGCACCCGGGACAGGGAACCAATGAGCAGTTCTTC.

This clonotype has ten or more counts. The chain links TRBV20-1 to TRBJ2-3; D gene ambiguous. With 2 bases removed from V and 0 bases from J, the gap between germline ends came to 9 bases. The CDR3 loop spans 14 amino acids. Germline CDR1 and CDR2: DFQATT and SNEGSKA (reference sequence). The CDR3 DNA reads as TGCAGTGCTAGACTCGACCGGAGCACAGATACGCAGTATTTT. As protein: CSARLDRSTDTQYF.

In its sample, this clonotype was seen a few times. V gene TRBV7-8 combines with J gene TRBJ1-1; D not resolved. CDR3 length: 17 amino acids. Germline V gives CDR1 SGHVS, CDR2 FQNEAQ. Between the trimmed V and J ends, which lost 0 bases and 1 base, there was a span of 15 bases. CDR3 DNA: TGTGCCAGCAGCTTAGCGCTCGGGGAGGTGGGGAACACTGAAGCTTTCTTT. The encoded protein is CASSLALGEVGNTEAFF.

The chain couples TRBV7-3 to TRBJ2-6; D possibly corresponds to TRBD1 (6 bases). CDR1 is SGHTA and CDR2 is FQGTGA in the germline V gene. Trimming shortened V by 6 bases and J by 0 bases, and 12 bases separated the two germline ends. The CDR3 extends over 16 amino acids. The CDR3 loop reads CASSGLTGSGANVLTF. The DNA of the CDR3 is TGTGCCAGCAGTGGACTGACAGGCTCTGGGGCCAACGTCCTGACTTTC.

Notes on this clonotype: Likely a read error: the CDR3 ends without its conserved phenylalanine or tryptophan. V gene TRBV7-9 combines with J gene TRBJ2-7, with TRBD1 as a possible D gene (5 bases). V lost 5 bases, J lost 3 bases, and 5 bases lay in between. The CDR3 contains 11 residues. Per the germline V gene, CDR1 is SEHNR and CDR2 is FQNEAQ (reference sequence). Written as DNA, the CDR3 is TGTGCCAGCAGCGACAGCTACGAGCAGTACTCC. This gives the protein CASSDSYEQYS.

The rearrangement joins TRBV9 to TRBJ2-3; D unresolved. This CDR3 region has 15 residues. CDR1 and CDR2 from the germline V gene are SGDLS and YYNGEE. Trimming left V 4 bases short and J 5 bases short, with 17 bases between. CDR3 protein: CASSLRPGLKDTQYF. In DNA, the CDR3 is TGTGCCAGCAGCTTAAGACCGGGTTTAAAAGATACGCAGTATTTT.

As for this clonotype: Its ends do not fully match the called genes, so a read error is possible. CDR3 DNA: TGCAGCGTTCAAGATAGCAATCAGCCCCAGCATTTT. It is translated as CSVQDSNQPQHF. The chain joins TRBV29-1 to TRBJ1-5; no clear D gene. Germline loops: CDR1 SQVTM, CDR2 ANQGSEA. The CDR3 loop spans 12 amino acids. The variable domain in full, with the rest retrieved from reference TRBV29-1 and TRBJ1-5, is SAVISQKPSRDICQRGTSLTIQCQVDSQVTMMFWYRQQPGQSLTLIATANQGSEATYESGFVIDKFPISRPNLTFSTLTVSNMSPEDSSIYLCSVQDSNQPQHFGDGTRLSIL.

This clonotype has more than one count but fewer than ten. The J gene is TRBJ2-3, the V gene TRBV12-3 or TRBV12-4; D call uncertain. Deletions cut 7 bases from V and 2 bases from J, with 10 bases between. The CDR3 length is 13 residues. CDR3 coding DNA: TGTGCCAGCAACGGACCCAACACAGATACGCAGTATTTT. Translation: CASNGPNTDTQYF.

There are a few counts of this clonotype. CDR3 sequence reads: CASSRAGGGSGDTQYF. For the CDR3, the DNA is TGCGCCAGCAGCCGAGCGGGGGGGGGCTCTGGCGATACGCAGTATTTT. The V and J genes are TRBV5-1 and TRBJ2-3, with 10 bases matching TRBD2. The CDR3 is made up of 16 amino acids. From germline, CDR1 is SGHRS and CDR2 YFSETQ. J lost 6 bases, V lost 4 bases, and 11 bases had no gene match.

This clonotype has just a few counts. This rearrangement joins TRBV15 to TRBJ2-1; 11 positions match TRBD2. The V and J ends lost 9 bases and 12 bases, in that order; junction bases with no gene match: 10. Germline CDR1 and CDR2: LNHNV and YYDKDF (reference sequence). The CDR3 is 13 residues long. The CDR3, as DNA: TGTGCCACTAGAGTGACTAGCGGGAACGGGCAGTTCTTC. Translation: CATRVTSGNGQFF.

This chain joins TRBV7-9 and TRBJ2-7; TRBD1 is a possible D gene (5 bases). The CDR3 length is 11 residues. Germline V gives CDR1 SEHNR, CDR2 FQNEAQ (reference sequence). With 1 base removed from V and 11 bases from J, the gap between germline ends came to 9 bases. CDR3 DNA sequence: TGTGCCAGCAGCTTAGGACAGAATGAGTACTTC. It yields the protein CASSLGQNEYF.

On this clonotype itself: One end of the junction does not line up with germline, which may come from a read error. This chain connects TRBV5-1 to TRBJ2-1, with a possible D match to TRBD1 (6 bases). The CDR3 is made up of 18 amino acids. Germline loops: CDR1 SGHRS, CDR2 YFSETQ. The CDR3 region is CAGSFKQGEKSSYNEQFF. In DNA, the CDR3 is TGCGCCGGCAGCTTTAAACAGGGAGAGAAAAGCTCCTACAATGAGCAGTTCTTC.

In this sample, this clonotype turned up many times. CDR3 nucleotides: TGCGCCAGCAGCTTGGTGGACTACACTGAAGCTTTCTTT. This sequence encodes CASSLVDYTEAFF. V usage is TRBV5-1 and J usage is TRBJ1-1, with unresolved D. V dropped 0 bases and J dropped 3 bases, with 6 bases sitting between them. There are 13 residues in the CDR3. Germline CDR1 SGHRS, CDR2 YFSETQ.

This clonotype was detected ten times or more. V is TRBV7-8 and J is TRBJ2-7; 7 bases fit TRBD1. The CDR3 has 14 amino acids. Trimming took 2 bases from V and 3 from J; bases not matched to a gene: 4. Germline CDR1 is SGHVS and CDR2 is FQNEAQ. CDR3 DNA: TGTGCCAGCAGCTTACTGGACAGGAGCTACGAGCAGTACTTC. It translates to CASSLLDRSYEQYF. Using reference TRBV7-8 and TRBJ2-7 for the parts outside the CDR3, the full variable domain is GAGVSQSPRYKVAKRGQDVALRCDPISGHVSLFWYQQALGQGPEFLTYFQNEAQLDKSGLPSDRFFAERPEGSVSTLKIQRTQQEDSAVYLCASSLLDRSYEQYFGPGTRLTVT.

This clonotype was counted at least ten times. The chain links TRBV28 to TRBJ1-2; D perhaps matches TRBD1 (6 bases). The CDR3 extends over 15 amino acids. Germline V CDR1 and CDR2: MDHEN, SYDVKM. The ends were cut back, 7 bases at V and 4 bases at J, with 19 bases in the middle. CDR3 region: CASTQWGAQFYGYTF. The CDR3, as DNA: TGTGCCAGCACCCAGTGGGGGGCCCAATTCTATGGCTACACCTTC.

Many counts were recorded for this clonotype. The chain is built from TRBV24-1 and TRBJ2-5; possibly TRBD1 for D (6 bases). The germline V and J ends were trimmed by 4 bases and 4 bases, with 12 bases remaining between them. Germline assignment: CDR1 KGHDR and CDR2 SFDVKD. CDR3 size: 14 residues. The CDR3 sequence: CATSEPGTSETQYF. The CDR3 nucleotides are TGTGCCACCAGTGAACCAGGGACATCAGAGACCCAGTACTTC.

This clonotype has only a few counts. The chain couples TRBV12-3 or TRBV12-4 to TRBJ1-5; D is possibly TRBD1 (5 bases). The CDR3 totals 18 residues. The V and J ends lost 3 bases and 0 bases respectively, with 18 bases between them. The CDR3 DNA sequence: TGTGCCAGCAGTTTTTCGTTGGGGGGAAGGGATAGCAATCAGCCCCAGCATTTT. It codes for CASSFSLGGRDSNQPQHF.

With respect to this clonotype: The germline gene is not matched at one end of the junction; a read error may be the cause. The chain links TRBV5-1 to TRBJ2-3, with TRBD2 matching over 7 bases. The CDR3 consists of 16 residues. Germline V gives CDR1 SGHRS, CDR2 YFSETQ. The CDR3: CASSLAGAGPTDAQYF. In DNA, the CDR3 is TGCGCCAGCAGCTTGGCCGGAGCGGGACCCACAGATGCGCAGTATTTT.

This clonotype has ten or more counts. The chain links TRBV11-2 to TRBJ2-5, with a weak D call TRBD1 (5 bases). The ends were cut back, 5 bases at V and 2 bases at J, with 9 bases in the middle. Looked up from germline, CDR1 is SGHAT and CDR2 is FQNNGV. The CDR3 is made up of 13 amino acids. CDR3 sequence (DNA): TGTGCCAGCAGCCAGGGTACACAAGAGACCCAGTACTTC. Translated, it gives CASSQGTQETQYF. Looking up the rest from reference TRBV11-2 and TRBJ2-5 gives the full variable domain: EAGVAQSPRYKIIEKRQSVAFWCNPISGHATLYWYQQILGQGPKLLIQFQNNGVVDDSQLPKDRFSAERLKGVDSTLKIQPAKLEDSAVYLCASSQGTQETQYFGPGTRLLVL.

This clonotype was counted ten times or more. CDR3 region: CSAREFSGANVLTF. In DNA form, the CDR3 reads TGCAGTGCTAGGGAGTTCTCTGGGGCCAACGTCCTGACTTTC. V gene TRBV20-1 combines with J gene TRBJ2-6; D remains ambiguous. V dropped 3 bases and J dropped 0 bases, with 6 bases sitting between them. The CDR3 runs 14 residues. In germline, CDR1 is DFQATT, CDR2 SNEGSKA (reference sequence).